The T cell receptor beta chain described here comes from a study of graft-versus-host responses after intestinal transplantation. Comment on this clone: Its antigen is currently unknown.

Here immunoSEQ multiplex PCR was the method, and the copy in TCRdb shows in-frame clones only, minus some. The data show some 100,000 clones, approximately 95% seen once. Germline CDR1 is SQVTM and CDR2 is ANQGSEA. Between the trimmed V and J ends, which lost 8 bases and 5 bases, there was a span of 19 bases. The CDR3 is 14 residues long. The starting material was unstimulated CD8+ T cells sorted from spleen or lymph node cells, obtained before transplant. V is TRBV29-1 and J is TRBJ2-1, with D perhaps TRBD2 (7 bases). The receptor was derived from a human donor who was the organ donor for an intestinal transplant. The DNA of the CDR3 is TGCAGCTCCGTGGCGGGAGAGGGGGACAATGAGCAGTTCTTC. Its translation is CSSVAGEGDNEQFF.